A few counts support the clone carrying this T cell receptor (beta chain). The data were obtained in a study of OX40 agonist ivuxolimab in advanced cancers. Libraries were prepared by immunoSEQ multiplex PCR; TCRdb keeps only in-frame clonotypes and omits some of them. The sample includes around 57,000 clones, approximately 80% of them seen just once. Trimming removed 7 bases from V and 2 bases from J, with 12 bases in between. The CDR3 totals 14 residues. Germline-derived CDR1 and CDR2 are MDHEN and SYDVKM. The source of this sequence is an adult with an advanced solid tumor such as melanoma, head and neck, liver or kidney cancer. Here the sequenced sample was CD4+ or CD8+ T cells sorted from blood, taken in a trial of the OX40 agonist ivuxolimab. The chain couples TRBV28 to TRBJ1-3; unclear D gene. CDR3 in DNA: TGTGCCAGCACCCCTCAGGTTGCTGGAAACACCATATATTTT. As protein: CASTPQVAGNTIYF. The variable domain in full, completed from reference TRBV28 and TRBJ1-3, reads DVKVTQSSRYLVKRTGEKVFLECVQDMDHENMFWYRQDPGLGLRLIYFSYDVKMKEKGDIPEGYSVSREKKERFSLILESASTNQTSMYLCASTPQVAGNTIYFGEGSWLTVV.